This TCR beta chain was recorded in a study of blood T cell repertoires in COVID-19 (dated by TCRdb to 2020 to 2022). The study in broad terms: Collaborator samples came from the United States, Italy and Spain and covered acute and convalescent phases of COVID-19. Subjects who had been exposed to COVID-19, were actively infected with it, or had recovered from it provided the deeply sampled blood TCRbeta repertoires that made up the dataset. Where available, HLA class I and class II types were obtained from metadata supplied by the sample provider rather than from assay-based typing. The material from the prospective study consisted of cDNA or gDNA derived from T cells, B-cell-depleted T cells, or PBMCs. The samples were drawn from two sources: the first 160 participants of the ongoing ImmuneRACE study, and 1,000 to 1,500 subjects contributed by 6 global collaborators. Sample metadata almost always included a de-identified subject ID, COVID-19 status, age in years and sex. The repertoires were released in a freely available public database meant as a resource for research on the immune response to SARS-CoV-2. What the research found in general, with its limitations: Clinical and demographic metadata were provided uncurated, with the amount varying by source and participant.

Its CDR3 holds 12 amino acids, cysteine through phenylalanine. Here the CDR3 DNA is all that survives: 36 bases in frame from base 1. Relative to germline, V is 6 bases shorter and J is 4 bases shorter, with 9 bases between their ends. The germline V gene specifies SNHLY as CDR1 and FYNNEI as CDR2. The immunoSEQ Assay, a bias-controlled multiplex PCR, was used to amplify TCRbeta CDR3 regions from genomic DNA. The authors' analysis ran thus. Within the assay, amplification of reference gene primers was used to estimate how many nucleated cells each sample contained. To quantify the absolute abundance of each unique TCRbeta CDR3 rearrangement, sequence reads were collapsed and filtered. Productive Simpson clonality was computed per sample as the square root of Simpson's diversity index over productive rearrangements. The table was pulled from immuneACCESS by TCRdb, which kept in-frame rearrangements only. Such tables lose some clones; where checked, under half of the loss comes from unresolved V genes, and the rest has no known cause. V and J calls and clone size are those listed in that table; D and trimming were worked out from the DNA. Within this sample are roughly 280,000 clones, with 86% of them counted one time only. The ten largest clones represent approximately 4% of the sample.

Remarks on this clone: No antigen is known for it. Qualities for individual bases were not recorded, and no much larger clone is one base off.

Whole blood was collected in K2EDTA tubes by collaborating institutions according to the institutions' own protocols. For TCRbeta analysis, collaborators shipped samples as frozen whole blood, isolated PBMCs, or DNA extracted from either of those sample types. The sample consisted of peripheral blood. This TCR came from a man aged 18 to 35 with active or convalescent COVID-19. Recombination joined TRBV2 with TRBJ1-1; TRBD1 might be the D gene, on 5 matching bases. The CDR3 corresponds to CASRSGGTEAFF. The bases are TGTGCCAGCAGGTCCGGGGGCACTGAAGCTTTCTTT. The variable domain in full, with residues beyond the CDR3 obtained from the reference TRBV2 and TRBJ1-1 genes, is EPEVTQTPSHQVTQMGQEVILRCVPISNHLYFYWYRQILGQKVEFLVSFYNNEISEKSEIFDDQFSVERPDGSNFTLKIRSTKLEDSAMYFCASRSGGTEAFFGQGTRLTVV.